Below, 27 T cell receptor beta chains from the same sample are listed, as sequenced in a study of shared clonotypes between healthy human individuals (dated by TCRdb to 2018 to 2021). Library method: the immunoSEQ multiplex PCR assay. The clones in this table, taken by TCRdb from immuneACCESS, are in-frame only. Not every clone is retained; where verified, under half of the shortfall comes from an unresolved V gene, and the cause of the rest is unknown. In this sample the table shows 2 million to 2.5 million clones, approximately 95% of which occur a single time. Of the sample, 0.39% is held by the ten largest clones. The sequencing input was naive CD4+ T cells from PBMCs. The sample's cell subset or site, from its label and the paper: CD45RA+ positively selected. These receptor sequences come from a man between 18 and 35 years old in good health. Some clones in this sample may be carry-over from other donors' samples.

This clone was observed a handful of times. The chain carries TRBV4-1 and TRBJ1-2; weak D call: TRBD1 (5 bases). This CDR3 contains 14 residues. Deletions cut 0 bases from V and 7 bases from J, with 12 bases between. The V gene's germline CDR1 is MGHRA and CDR2 YSYEKL. The CDR3 is CASSQETAGSGYTF. CDR3 in DNA: TGCGCCAGCAGCCAAGAAACGGCAGGGAGTGGCTACACCTTC.

The rearrangement links TRBV19 to TRBJ2-3; D is perhaps TRBD2 (5 bases). Germline CDR1 LNHDA, CDR2 SQIVND (reference sequence). The CDR3 runs 14 residues. The V gene lost 8 bases and the J gene lost 2 bases, with 14 bases spanning the gap. The CDR3 sequence: CASGWAGVTDTQYF. The CDR3 coding sequence is TGTGCCAGTGGTTGGGCGGGCGTCACAGATACGCAGTATTTT. Together with reference TRBV19 and TRBJ2-3, the CDR3 gives the full variable domain: DGGITQSPKYLFRKEGQNVTLSCEQNLNHDAMYWYRQDPGQGLRLIYYSQIVNDFQKGDIAEGYSVSREKKESFPLTVTSAQKNPTAFYLCASGWAGVTDTQYFGPGTRLTVL.

This chain connects TRBV28 to TRBJ2-7, with a tentative D call TRBD2 (5 bases). The CDR3 contains 14 residues. CDR1 and CDR2 from the germline V gene are MDHEN and SYDVKM. Trimming removed 4 bases at V and 7 bases at J, with 17 bases between. CDR3 region: CASSWVTGSREQYF. Here the CDR3 DNA reads TGTGCCAGCAGTTGGGTGACGGGGTCAAGGGAGCAGTACTTC.

The rearrangement links TRBV5-1 to TRBJ1-1; TRBD1 agrees at 12 bases. After removal of 0 bases from V and 3 bases from J, the junction contained 9 bases not matched to a gene. The CDR3 consists of 18 residues. The germline V gene has CDR1 SGHRS and CDR2 YFSETQ. For the CDR3, the DNA is TGCGCCAGCAGCTTGGTTCCGGGACAGGGGGCGAGGGACACTGAAGCTTTCTTT. The encoded protein is CASSLVPGQGARDTEAFF.

J is TRBJ2-2 and V is TRBV5-1; TRBD1 might be the D (6 bases). V was cut by 4 bases and J by 6 bases, with 10 bases left in between. The germline CDR1 and CDR2 sequences are SGHRS and YFSETQ. The CDR3 length is 13 residues. The CDR3 loop is CASSGQGSGELFF. As DNA, the CDR3 is TGCGCCAGCAGCGGGCAGGGGTCCGGGGAGCTGTTTTTT.

With respect to this clone: Within the sample, other DNA sequences also encode this same CDR3. The rearrangement uses TRBV18 and TRBJ1-3; 11 nucleotides agree with TRBD1. The junction had 5 bases not matched to a gene; V was cut back by 3 bases and J by 4 bases. This CDR3 comprises 16 residues. Germline V gene lookup returns CDR1 KGHSH and CDR2 LQKENI. CDR3: CASSPGQGASGNTIYF. As DNA, the CDR3 is TGTGCCAGCTCACCCGGACAGGGGGCGAGCGGAAACACCATATATTTT.

This clone appeared a single time. The J gene is TRBJ2-2, the V gene TRBV27; D is uncertain. CDR1 and CDR2 (germline): MNHEY, SMNVEV (reference sequence). Trimming removed 7 bases at V and 6 bases at J, with 21 bases between. There are 16 residues in the CDR3. CDR3 bases: TGTGCCAGCACCCCCCCGGCCCACTACCTCCCCGGGGAGCTGTTTTTT. Protein sequence: CASTPPAHYLPGELFF.

The chain recombines TRBV5-5 with TRBJ2-3; possibly TRBD2 for D (6 bases). The CDR3 is 14 amino acids. The germline V and J ends were trimmed by 5 bases and 0 bases, with 10 bases remaining between them. Germline CDR1 SGHKS, CDR2 YYEKEE (reference sequence). In nucleotides, the CDR3 is TGTGCCAGCAGAAATGCGGGAAGCACAGATACGCAGTATTTT. Translating it yields CASRNAGSTDTQYF.

This chain joins TRBV5-1 and TRBJ1-1; D possibly corresponds to TRBD1 (6 bases). CDR3 length: 13 amino acids. Germline CDR1 and CDR2: SGHRS and YFSETQ. Between the trimmed V and J ends, which lost 0 bases and 5 bases, there was a span of 8 bases. The CDR3 bases are TGCGCCAGCAGCTTGGGACAGGAAACTGAAGCTTTCTTT. It is translated as CASSLGQETEAFF. The full variable domain, in which reference TRBV5-1 and TRBJ1-1 provide the parts outside the CDR3, is KAGVTQTPRYLIKTRGQQVTLSCSPISGHRSVSWYQQTPGQGLQFLFEYFSETQRNKGNFPGRFSGRQFSNSRSEMNVSTLELGDSALYLCASSLGQETEAFFGQGTRLTVV.

This rearrangement joins TRBV18 to TRBJ2-1; 8 bases map to TRBD2. Germline V gives CDR1 KGHSH, CDR2 LQKENI. The trim removed 3 bases at V and 8 bases at J, leaving 12 bases unmatched. The CDR3 is 16 residues long. The CDR3 loop is CASSPREGGPSHEQFF. The CDR3 region has the DNA TGTGCCAGCTCACCCCGGGAGGGAGGGCCGTCCCATGAGCAGTTCTTC.

Here the CDR3 DNA reads TGTGCCAGCAGCTTAAGGGACAACTACGAGCAGTACTTC. This sequence encodes CASSLRDNYEQYF. V and J are TRBV7-3 and TRBJ2-7; D perhaps matches TRBD1 (6 bases). The CDR3 is 13 residues long. The V end lost 1 base, the J end lost 3 bases, and 7 bases lay between the germline ends. Germline values: CDR1 SGHTA, CDR2 FQGTGA.

This clone appeared once. V usage is TRBV10-1 and J usage is TRBJ2-2; 8 nucleotides line up with TRBD2. This CDR3 comprises 15 residues. Germline loops: CDR1 WNHNN, CDR2 SYGVQD (reference sequence). V shed 5 bases and J 3 bases; nucleotides not matched to a gene: 5. The CDR3 DNA reads TGCGCCAGCAGTCGGGGGGGTCGAGACACCGGGGAGCTGTTTTTT. Residues: CASSRGGRDTGELFF.

In its sample, this clone was seen a few times. This sample includes further DNA sequences coding for the same CDR3. V gene TRBV5-1 combines with J gene TRBJ1-1; D unresolved. Germline CDR1 reads SGHRS; CDR2 reads YFSETQ. The CDR3 has 14 residues. V lost 0 bases and J lost 5, with 11 bases in between. The chain's CDR3 is CASSLGRVGTEAFF. As DNA, the CDR3 is TGCGCCAGCAGCTTGGGCCGCGTCGGAACTGAAGCTTTCTTT. Filled out from reference TRBV5-1 and TRBJ1-1, the complete variable domain reads KAGVTQTPRYLIKTRGQQVTLSCSPISGHRSVSWYQQTPGQGLQFLFEYFSETQRNKGNFPGRFSGRQFSNSRSEMNVSTLELGDSALYLCASSLGRVGTEAFFGQGTRLTVV.

The V and J genes are TRBV27 and TRBJ1-2, with 7 nucleotides matching TRBD1. CDR1 is MNHEY, CDR2 SMNVEV, per germline (reference sequence). CDR3 length: 16 residues. V gave up 9 bases and J gave up 3 bases; unmatched junction bases: 16. CDR3 in amino acids: CASRGPRDRSHYGYTF. The CDR3 bases are TGTGCCAGTCGAGGACCCCGGGACAGAAGTCACTATGGCTACACCTTC.

The rearrangement uses TRBV29-1 and TRBJ1-2; a possible D gene is TRBD1 (6 bases). Trimming removed 4 bases at V and 8 bases at J, with 11 bases between. The CDR3 has 11 amino acids. Germline values: CDR1 SQVTM, CDR2 ANQGSEA. CDR3 sequence (DNA): TGCAGCGTTGTACAGGGTCTCGGCTACACCTTC. The encoded protein is CSVVQGLGYTF.

This clone was observed a handful of times. This chain connects TRBV6-1 to TRBJ1-2; D gene ambiguous. Germline V gene data show CDR1 as MNHNS and CDR2 as SASEGT. Trimming shortened V by 2 bases and J by 5 bases, and 12 bases separated the two germline ends. CDR3 length: 14 amino acids. The CDR3 sequence is CASSERGLWYGYTF. The CDR3 nucleotides read TGTGCCAGCAGTGAACGAGGGTTATGGTATGGCTACACCTTC.

This rearrangement joins TRBV25-1 to TRBJ1-6; TRBD1 might be the D (5 bases). The CDR3 covers 18 residues. Trimming cost V 4 bases and J 9 bases, with 25 bases left between them. CDR1 and CDR2 from the germline V gene are MGHDK and SYGVNS. The CDR3 DNA reads as TGTGCCAGCAGTGGGGCGGGACCCACCTCAAGAAACAGTTCACCCCTCCACTTT. It translates to CASSGAGPTSRNSSPLHF.

This clone has just one count. This sequence joins TRBV7-9 and TRBJ2-3; D possibly corresponds to TRBD2 (5 bases). From germline, CDR1 is SEHNR and CDR2 FQNEAQ (reference sequence). V shed 3 bases and J shed 8 bases, with 15 bases lying between them. The CDR3 runs 14 residues. Written as DNA, the CDR3 is TGTGCCAGCAGCTTCCCCCATCCCGGAGGTACGCAGTATTTT. It is translated as CASSFPHPGGTQYF.

This clone was seen a few times. V gene TRBV6-5 combines with J gene TRBJ1-5; a weak D match, TRBD1 (5 bases). The V and J ends lost 0 bases and 9 bases respectively, with 12 bases between them. Germline CDR1 MNHEY, CDR2 SVGAGI. CDR3 size: 14 residues. CDR3 sequence reads: CASSYSGGSPPQHF. The CDR3 bases are TGTGCCAGCAGTTACTCGGGGGGGTCGCCGCCCCAGCATTTT.

The chain combines TRBV7-3 with TRBJ1-2; 9 bases match TRBD1. V was pared by 5 bases and J by 3 bases, with 7 bases of the junction left unmatched. The V gene's germline CDR1 is SGHTA and CDR2 FQGTGA. This CDR3 spans 15 amino acids. CDR3 amino acids: CASSTRTGEDYGYTF. The CDR3 DNA reads TGTGCCAGCAGCACCCGGACAGGGGAGGACTATGGCTACACCTTC.

This clone was counted only a few times. The chain combines TRBV7-9 with TRBJ1-1, with D unclear. Between the trimmed V and J ends, which lost 2 bases and 4 bases, there was a span of 8 bases. CDR1 and CDR2 (germline): SEHNR, FQNEAQ (reference sequence). This CDR3 is built from 13 residues. The CDR3 protein is CASSLLRSTEAFF. CDR3 nucleotide sequence: TGTGCCAGCAGCTTATTGAGGAGCACTGAAGCTTTCTTT.

This chain joins TRBV11-2 and TRBJ2-5; 9 positions match TRBD1. The CDR3 spans 16 residues. Germline-derived CDR1 and CDR2 are SGHAT and FQNNGV. V shed 3 bases and J 4 bases; nucleotides not matched to a gene: 9. The CDR3 sequence is CASSFPRTGVRETQYF. The DNA of the CDR3 is TGTGCCAGCAGCTTCCCCCGGACAGGGGTTAGAGAGACCCAGTACTTC.

As regards this clone: Other nucleotide sequences in the sample specify the same CDR3. This chain links TRBV7-9 with TRBJ2-3, with D unclear. The length of the CDR3 is 11 residues. Trimming stripped 5 bases from V and 5 bases from J, with 5 bases between. The germline CDR1 and CDR2 sequences are SEHNR and FQNEAQ (reference sequence). CDR3 residues: CASSLEDTQYF. The CDR3 bases are TGTGCCAGCAGCCTCGAAGATACGCAGTATTTT.

This clone was observed once. The rearrangement links TRBV5-6 to TRBJ2-7; the match to TRBD1 covers 8 bases. This CDR3 contains 14 residues. CDR1 SGHDT and CDR2 YYEEEE come from the germline V gene. J was trimmed by 2 bases and V by 4 bases; bases with no gene match: 5. Written as DNA, the CDR3 is TGTGCCAGCAGCGCGACAGGGGTCACCTACGAGCAGTACTTC. Amino acids: CASSATGVTYEQYF. Full variable domain (rest looked up from reference TRBV5-6 and TRBJ2-7): DAGVTQSPTHLIKTRGQQVTLRCSPKSGHDTVSWYQQALGQGPQFIFQYYEEEERQRGNFPDRFSGHQFPNYSSELNVNALLLGDSALYLCASSATGVTYEQYFGPGTRLTVT.

The CDR3 DNA is TGTGCCAGCTCACCGATACAGGGTAACTCTGGAAACACCATATATTTT. Its protein is CASSPIQGNSGNTIYF. The V call is TRBV18, the J call TRBJ1-3; a weak D match, TRBD1 (6 bases). The V gene's germline CDR1 is KGHSH and CDR2 LQKENI. The V gene lost 3 bases and the J gene lost 0 bases, with 12 bases spanning the gap. The CDR3 spans 16 residues.

The J gene is TRBJ2-7, the V gene TRBV4-1; possibly TRBD2 for D (5 bases). Between the trimmed V and J ends, which lost 1 base and 2 bases, there was a span of 12 bases. This CDR3 region has 15 residues. Per germline, CDR1 MGHRA and CDR2 YSYEKL. This CDR3 reads CASSQVQRSAYEQYF. The CDR3, as DNA: TGCGCCAGCAGCCAAGTTCAGCGGAGCGCCTACGAGCAGTACTTC.

The chain links TRBV6-4 to TRBJ2-1, with TRBD2 matching 8 bases. Unmatched junction bases numbered 10, after V lost 2 bases and J lost 7 bases. The CDR3 loop spans 16 amino acids. Germline CDR1 is MRHNA and CDR2 is SNTAGT. This chain's CDR3 is CASSDRFSGTANEQFF. CDR3 DNA sequence: TGTGCCAGCAGTGACCGATTTAGCGGGACGGCGAATGAGCAGTTCTTC.